A single sample is the source of the 12 T cell receptor beta chains below, sequenced in a study of blood T cell repertoires in COVID-19. Sequencing used immunoSEQ multiplex PCR; TCRdb keeps in-frame clones, though not all of them. The sample consists of under 250,000 clones, 80% to 85% of them appearing once. Sequenced input: peripheral blood. The source is a woman in her 30s who had recovered from COVID-19.

V is TRBV27 and J is TRBJ1-2; D is possibly TRBD1 (5 bases). The CDR3 spans 16 residues. With 0 bases removed from V and 8 bases from J, the gap between germline ends came to 19 bases. Germline V gene lookup returns CDR1 MNHEY and CDR2 SMNVEV (reference sequence). CDR3 DNA: TGTGCCAGCAGTTTATCCCGGGGGGGAGGGGCAACGGGCTACACCTTC. This codes for CASSLSRGGGATGYTF.

The J gene is TRBJ2-1, the V gene TRBV9; 7 bases are shared with TRBD1. This CDR3 has 14 amino acids. The germline V gene has CDR1 SGDLS and CDR2 YYNGEE. J gave up 4 bases and V 2 bases, and 3 bases lay outside the gene matches. CDR3 protein: CASSVQGQYNEQFF. The CDR3 DNA reads as TGTGCCAGCAGCGTCCAGGGACAGTACAATGAGCAGTTCTTC. Based on the CDR3 plus reference TRBV9 and TRBJ2-1, the full variable domain is DSGVTQTPKHLITATGQRVTLRCSPRSGDLSVYWYQQSLDQGLQFLIQYYNGEERAKGNILERFSAQQFPDLHSELNLSSLELGDSALYFCASSVQGQYNEQFFGPGTRLTVL.

This chain uses TRBV27 with TRBJ2-2; TRBD1 agrees at 9 bases. The CDR3 covers 17 residues. V was clipped by 5 bases and J by 5 bases; unmatched bases: 12. Germline V gives CDR1 MNHEY, CDR2 SMNVEV (reference sequence). The CDR3, as DNA: TGTGCCAGCAGTCCAAGGACAGGGGCCTCGAGGACCGGGGAGCTGTTTTTT. Amino acids: CASSPRTGASRTGELFF.

The chain carries TRBV28 and TRBJ2-5, with a weak D call TRBD2 (6 bases). Trimming took off 1 base at V and 5 bases at J, with 11 bases between the two ends. The CDR3 is 14 amino acids. Germline loops: CDR1 MDHEN, CDR2 SYDVKM. This CDR3 is CASSLSAGRETQYF. Here the CDR3 DNA reads TGTGCCAGCAGTTTATCCGCGGGGAGGGAGACCCAGTACTTC.

This clone came up a few times. V and J are TRBV28 and TRBJ2-3; no reliable D call. This CDR3 is built from 17 residues. Deletions cut 6 bases from V and 0 bases from J, with 19 bases between. Germline loops: CDR1 MDHEN, CDR2 SYDVKM. CDR3 sequence: CASSPPGWVTSTDTQYF. The CDR3 region has the DNA TGTGCCAGCAGCCCCCCCGGTTGGGTGACTAGCACAGATACGCAGTATTTT.

This chain links TRBV5-1 with TRBJ2-4; 7 nucleotides align to TRBD2. Germline V gene lookup returns CDR1 SGHRS and CDR2 YFSETQ. The CDR3 is made up of 14 amino acids. V lost 2 bases and J lost 6; bases outside the gene matches: 5. In DNA form, the CDR3 reads TGCGCCAGCAGCTTTCGGGAGCGGGGAAACATTCAGTACTTC. Protein product: CASSFRERGNIQYF.

This clone was observed a handful of times. The chain uses TRBV15 and TRBJ1-5, with a tentative D call TRBD1 (6 bases). Per germline, CDR1 LNHNV and CDR2 YYDKDF (reference sequence). The CDR3 is made up of 19 amino acids. V shed 0 bases and J shed 2 bases, with 20 bases lying between them. This CDR3 reads CATSREYPTGASGNQPQHF. The CDR3 DNA reads TGTGCCACCAGCAGAGAATATCCGACAGGAGCGTCGGGCAATCAGCCCCAGCATTTT.

This sequence joins TRBV27 and TRBJ2-7; the match to TRBD1 covers 7 bases. This CDR3 contains 13 residues. Unmatched junction bases numbered 7, after V lost 2 bases and J lost 9 bases. Germline V gene sequence: CDR1 MNHEY, CDR2 SMNVEV (reference sequence). The CDR3 DNA reads TGTGCCAGCAGTTTACTGGGACAGCCTGGGCAGTACTTC. It specifies CASSLLGQPGQYF.

The chain employs TRBV9 and TRBJ2-7; 8 nucleotides align to TRBD2. Germline V CDR1 and CDR2: SGDLS, YYNGEE. V dropped 4 bases and J dropped 6; count of bases not matched to a gene: 6. The length of the CDR3 is 13 residues. The CDR3 region is CASSYSGSAEQYF. For the CDR3, the DNA is TGTGCCAGCAGCTACAGCGGGAGTGCCGAGCAGTACTTC.

The J gene is TRBJ2-1, the V gene TRBV6-2 or TRBV6-3, with D tentatively TRBD1 (6 bases). V was shortened by 2 bases and J by 5 bases, with 7 bases between the two germline ends. This CDR3 has 13 residues. The V gene's germline CDR1 is MNHEY and CDR2 SVGEGT. In nucleotides, the CDR3 is TGTGCCAGCAGTTACGGGGGCGACAATGAGCAGTTCTTC. It translates to CASSYGGDNEQFF.

In DNA, the CDR3 is TGTGCCAGCAGTTATTCGGGAGGGGCCAACGTCCTGACTTTC. Protein product: CASSYSGGANVLTF. V usage is TRBV27 and J usage is TRBJ2-6; D is possibly TRBD2 (5 bases). CDR1 MNHEY and CDR2 SMNVEV come from the germline V gene (reference sequence). The CDR3 has 14 residues. Trimming stripped 4 bases from V and 4 bases from J, with 8 bases between.

The V and J genes are TRBV2 and TRBJ2-7; TRBD1 aligns across 8 bases. Germline V gene sequence: CDR1 SNHLY, CDR2 FYNNEI. The trim removed 7 bases at V and 1 base at J, leaving 3 bases unmatched. The CDR3 has 13 residues. CDR3 nucleotide sequence: TGTGCCAGCATAGACAGGGGATCCTACGAGCAGTACTTC. Translation: CASIDRGSYEQYF.